The 23 T cell receptor beta chains given below trace back to one sample, sequenced in a study of blood T cell repertoires in COVID-19. TCRdb keeps only in-frame clones here, not all; method: immunoSEQ multiplex PCR. The repertoire holds approximately 150,000 clones, with 84% as singletons. The source material was peripheral blood. These receptors were taken from a man aged 25-40 years with COVID-19, enrolled during active disease.

The gene calls are TRBV28 and TRBJ2-7; weak D call: TRBD2 (5 bases). There are 15 residues in the CDR3. Trimming cost V 1 base and J 6 bases, with 16 bases left between them. Per germline, CDR1 MDHEN and CDR2 SYDVKM. This CDR3 is CASSLFEGVSGEQYF. For the CDR3, the DNA is TGTGCCAGCAGTTTATTTGAGGGAGTTTCTGGCGAGCAGTACTTC. Based on the CDR3 plus reference TRBV28 and TRBJ2-7, the full variable domain is DVKVTQSSRYLVKRTGEKVFLECVQDMDHENMFWYRQDPGLGLRLIYFSYDVKMKEKGDIPEGYSVSREKKERFSLILESASTNQTSMYLCASSLFEGVSGEQYFGPGTRLTVT.

V and J are TRBV28 and TRBJ2-7; 10 bases line up with TRBD2. The ends lost 6 bases at V and 9 bases at J; junction bases unmatched: 14. The CDR3 loop spans 15 amino acids. CDR1 is MDHEN, CDR2 SYDVKM, per germline. CDR3 nucleotide sequence: TGTGCCAGCAGCCCTGGGGTAGCGGGAGGCTTCGGGCAGTACTTC. It translates to CASSPGVAGGFGQYF.

V and J are TRBV29-1 and TRBJ2-1, with TRBD2 matching 10 bases. The CDR3 is 15 amino acids. CDR1 is SQVTM and CDR2 is ANQGSEA in the germline V gene. V shed 8 bases and J 6 bases; nucleotides not matched to a gene: 13. This CDR3 is CSWGPAGGRSNEQFF. The CDR3 coding sequence is TGCAGCTGGGGCCCAGCGGGAGGGCGGAGCAATGAGCAGTTCTTC.

The chain joins TRBV18 to TRBJ1-4, with D uncertain. Germline V gene data show CDR1 as KGHSH and CDR2 as LQKENI. Between the trimmed V and J ends, which lost 0 bases and 4 bases, there was a span of 12 bases. This CDR3 is 16 amino acids long. In DNA, the CDR3 is TGTGCCAGCTCACCACCTAGGATGCCGGGTAATGAAAAACTGTTTTTT. This gives the protein CASSPPRMPGNEKLFF.

The sample holds a few counts of this clone. The chain is built from TRBV20-1 and TRBJ1-5; D not certain. CDR3 length: 11 amino acids. The germline V and J ends were trimmed by 7 bases and 1 base, with 5 bases remaining between them. Germline values: CDR1 DFQATT, CDR2 SNEGSKA (reference sequence). CDR3 sequence: CSGGSNQPQHF. The CDR3 DNA follows: TGCAGTGGCGGAAGCAATCAGCCCCAGCATTTT.

The chain has TRBV4-1 and TRBJ2-5; 8 bases map to TRBD2. CDR1 MGHRA and CDR2 YSYEKL come from the germline V gene. There are 14 residues in the CDR3. Trimming took 7 bases from V and 5 from J; bases not matched to a gene: 9. CDR3 sequence (DNA): TGCGCCAGCACTAGAGCGGGAGTAGGGGAGACCCAGTACTTC. Its protein product is CASTRAGVGETQYF.

The gene calls are TRBV6-5 and TRBJ2-1; tentatively, D is TRBD1 (6 bases). The CDR3 totals 12 residues. Trimming pared 2 bases from V and 14 bases from J, leaving 13 bases between. Germline V gene data show CDR1 as MNHEY and CDR2 as SVGAGI. This CDR3 reads CASSYPQGREFF. CDR3 in DNA: TGTGCCAGCAGTTACCCACAGGGCAGGGAGTTCTTC.

The V and J genes are TRBV7-2 and TRBJ2-7; 13 bases are shared with TRBD2. The CDR3 is 15 amino acids. Germline V gene data show CDR1 as SGHTA and CDR2 as FQGNSA. V lost 3 bases, J lost 6 bases, and 5 bases stayed unmatched. CDR3 amino acids: CASSFGLAGVGEQYF. CDR3 nucleotide sequence: TGTGCCAGCAGCTTTGGACTAGCGGGAGTGGGCGAGCAGTACTTC.

This chain uses TRBV30 with TRBJ1-2; the D is unclear. Trimming pared 4 bases from V and 0 bases from J, leaving 6 bases between. Germline V lookup: CDR1 GTSNPN, CDR2 SVGIG (reference sequence). CDR3 length: 12 amino acids. This CDR3 reads CAWTHANYGYTF. CDR3 coding DNA: TGTGCCTGGACACATGCTAACTATGGCTACACCTTC.

The J gene is TRBJ1-6, the V gene TRBV27, with a weak D call TRBD1 (5 bases). V was cut by 0 bases and J by 10 bases, with 13 bases left in between. Germline CDR1 MNHEY, CDR2 SMNVEV (reference sequence). This CDR3 has 15 residues. The CDR3 DNA reads TGTGCCAGCAGTTTATCTGCAGGGATAATATCACCCCTCCACTTT. Protein: CASSLSAGIISPLHF.

This clone was found a few times. This chain uses TRBV6-5 with TRBJ1-1; TRBD1 matches 7 bases. The CDR3 contains 14 residues. J gave up 5 bases and V 8 bases, and 11 bases lay outside the gene matches. The germline gives CDR1 MNHEY, CDR2 SVGAGI. The CDR3 sequence: CASRGPAGGTEAFF. The CDR3 DNA follows: TGTGCCAGCCGCGGACCGGCAGGGGGGACTGAAGCTTTCTTT.

This clone came up once. The CDR3 loop is CAISDPTTKYTDTQYF. CDR3 sequence (DNA): TGTGCCATCAGTGACCCGACTACCAAATACACAGATACGCAGTATTTT. The rearrangement uses TRBV10-3 and TRBJ2-3; perhaps TRBD2 as D (5 bases). This CDR3 is 16 amino acids long. Between the trimmed V and J ends, which lost 3 bases and 2 bases, there was a span of 15 bases. Germline CDR1 reads ENHRY; CDR2 reads SYGVKD.

The chain combines TRBV2 with TRBJ2-3; D possibly corresponds to TRBD1 (5 bases). Looked up from germline, CDR1 is SNHLY and CDR2 is FYNNEI. The V gene lost 1 base and the J gene lost 0 bases, with 11 bases spanning the gap. The CDR3 is 16 amino acids. The CDR3 here is CASSEGGAPSTDTQYF. In nucleotides, the CDR3 is TGTGCCAGCAGTGAAGGTGGGGCCCCTAGCACAGATACGCAGTATTTT.

This clone was counted once. The chain is built from TRBV7-8 and TRBJ2-7; perhaps TRBD1 as D (5 bases). Deletions cut 0 bases from V and 7 bases from J, with 13 bases between. Germline CDR1 and CDR2: SGHVS and FQNEAQ. This CDR3 is 14 amino acids long. CDR3 residues: CASSLAGQGKEQYF. CDR3 nucleotides: TGTGCCAGCAGCTTAGCGGGGCAGGGCAAAGAGCAGTACTTC.

The chain joins TRBV9 to TRBJ2-7; possible D gene TRBD1, 6 bases. In germline, CDR1 is SGDLS, CDR2 YYNGEE. The CDR3 runs 14 residues. V dropped 0 bases and J dropped 3 bases, with 10 bases sitting between them. CDR3 region: CASSVGTDNYEQYF. The DNA for the CDR3 is TGTGCCAGCAGCGTAGGGACAGACAACTACGAGCAGTACTTC.

The chain has TRBV5-4 and TRBJ2-5, with 8 bases lining up with TRBD2. Germline V gene sequence: CDR1 SGHNT, CDR2 YYREEE (reference sequence). The junction had 11 bases not matched to a gene; V was cut back by 2 bases and J by 5 bases. The length of the CDR3 is 16 residues. The chain's CDR3 is CASSLGGLVSGETQYF. DNA of the CDR3: TGTGCCAGCAGCTTAGGGGGACTAGTATCCGGGGAGACCCAGTACTTC.

With respect to this clone: The identical CDR3 is also encoded by other nucleotide sequences in the sample. The chain is built from TRBV13 and TRBJ1-1; weak D call: TRBD1 (5 bases). The CDR3 sequence is 13 residues long. Germline CDR1 PRHDT, CDR2 FYEKMQ (reference sequence). Between the trimmed V and J ends, which lost 2 bases and 5 bases, there was a span of 9 bases. The CDR3: CASSLRGNTEAFF. CDR3 DNA sequence: TGTGCCAGCAGCTTAAGGGGAAATACTGAAGCTTTCTTT.

V usage is TRBV25-1 and J usage is TRBJ2-7; 9 nucleotides align to TRBD2. The germline gives CDR1 MGHDK, CDR2 SYGVNS. The V and J ends lost 7 bases and 7 bases, in that order; junction bases with no gene match: 11. This CDR3 is 14 amino acids long. The CDR3, as DNA: TGTGCCAGCATCGGAGGTAGCGGGAGTCAAGAGCAGTACTTC. It yields the protein CASIGGSGSQEQYF.

DNA of the CDR3: TGTGCCAGCAGCTTGACGGGGTCCGGGGAGCTGTTTTTT. Protein: CASSLTGSGELFF. This chain joins TRBV7-2 and TRBJ2-2, with D tentatively TRBD2 (5 bases). The length of the CDR3 is 13 residues. V dropped 3 bases and J dropped 6 bases, with 8 bases sitting between them. The germline V gene encodes CDR1 SGHTA and CDR2 FQGNSA. Looking up the rest from reference TRBV7-2 and TRBJ2-2 gives the full variable domain: GAGVSQSPSNKVTEKGKDVELRCDPISGHTALYWYRQSLGQGLEFLIYFQGNSAPDKSGLPSDRFSAERTGGSVSTLTIQRTQQEDSAVYLCASSLTGSGELFFGEGSRLTVL.

This rearrangement joins TRBV11-3 to TRBJ2-5; D remains unclear. Per germline, CDR1 SGHNT and CDR2 YENEEA. The CDR3 length is 13 residues. V lost 4 bases to trimming and J lost 5 bases, with 11 bases between them. The CDR3 bases are TGTGCCAGCAGCTCCCCGGTTCTGGAGACCCAGTACTTC. It encodes CASSSPVLETQYF.

This clone was observed a handful of times. Distinct nucleotide sequences in the sample also encode this CDR3. The V call is TRBV5-1, the J call TRBJ1-1; D gene unclear. This CDR3 spans 14 amino acids. The V gene's germline CDR1 is SGHRS and CDR2 YFSETQ. The V end lost 0 bases, the J end lost 1 base, and 7 bases lay between the germline ends. The DNA for the CDR3 is TGCGCCAGCAGCTTGGCACAGACGAACACTGAAGCTTTCTTT. Protein: CASSLAQTNTEAFF.

This sequence joins TRBV28 and TRBJ1-5; 8 nucleotides match TRBD1. CDR1 MDHEN and CDR2 SYDVKM come from the germline V gene. V gave up 3 bases and J gave up 5 bases; unmatched junction bases: 27. This CDR3 is built from 22 residues. Here the CDR3 DNA reads TGTGCCAGCAGTTTGGCATACGTGCATGGGGCCTTCGGACAGGGAAGGGATCAGCCCCAGCATTTT. As protein: CASSLAYVHGAFGQGRDQPQHF.

The V gene is TRBV18, the J gene TRBJ2-2; the D gene is possibly TRBD1 (6 bases). The germline V gene encodes CDR1 KGHSH and CDR2 LQKENI. Trimming removed 4 bases at V and 0 bases at J, with 12 bases between. The CDR3 length is 16 residues. The CDR3 region has the DNA TGTGCCAGCTCACAGCAGGGGCCAGCGAACACCGGGGAGCTGTTTTTT. Translation gives CASSQQGPANTGELFF.